This is a list of T cell receptor beta chains from one sample in a study of blood T cell repertoires in COVID-19. Produced via immunoSEQ multiplex PCR; TCRdb's table is partial and in-frame only. The sample lists roughly 11,000 clones; more than 80% were seen once. The sample comprised peripheral blood. These receptors were taken from a human donor in a cohort sampled during active COVID-19. Both conserved end residues are part of each CDR3. The D gene is left open where the match is weak.

V | D | CDR3
TRBV2 | TRBD1 | CASSKARDRVILATNEKLFF
TRBV5-4 | . | CASGTQPGATEAFF
TRBV27 | . | CASSLEGMSNQPQHF
TRBV15 | TRBD1 | CATRDRGNQPQHF
TRBV19 | TRBD1 | CASRPAGQGHNEQFF
TRBV7-7 | TRBD1 | CASSLDRALAGETQYF
TRBV7-3 | TRBD2 | CASSSKGLRLADGDTQYF
TRBV5-1 | TRBD1 | CASSLGEGGSSSGYEQYF
TRBV6-6 | TRBD1 | CASRPGQGIYEQYF
TRBV5-5 | . | CASSLEAGYYEQYF
TRBV5-4 | TRBD1 | CASSRGQISYGYTF
TRBV6-6 | TRBD1 | CASSGTGTDTQYF
TRBV7-2 | TRBD2 | CASSFSRLAGARETQYF
TRBV19 | . | CASSIGAAGNTIYF
TRBV7-3 | . | CASSLTPRDEQYF
TRBV2 | TRBD1 | CASSPGGTGDLGYTF
TRBV3-1/TRBV3-2 | . | CASSHKRDTDTQYF
TRBV10-1 | . | CASSASRRETQYF
TRBV2 | TRBD1 | CASRTDRGRTGELFF
TRBV28 | TRBD2 | CASSTGTSGSEQFF
TRBV2 | . | CASSEALGGITDTQYF
TRBV7-8 | TRBD1 | CASSLGQAGNEKLFF
TRBV3-1/TRBV3-2 | TRBD1 | CASSRGTGGTEAFF
TRBV5-1 | TRBD1 | CASSDRGNSPLHF
TRBV28 | . | CASSLSGHSGNQPQHF
TRBV27 | . | CASSLGLGTGRSREGSEQYF
TRBV2 | TRBD1 | CASSDPGQRRYEQYF
TRBV28 | TRBD1 | CASSGTGVILGYTF
TRBV6-4 | . | CASSPLASTDTQYF
TRBV5-4 | TRBD1 | CASSAGQGISYEQYF
TRBV5-1 | . | CASSLGQGYYGYTF
TRBV6-2/TRBV6-3 | . | CASSYRQANSPLHF